This T cell receptor beta chain was sequenced for a study of blood T cell repertoires in COVID-19. Background on the study: There were acute and convalescent COVID-19 samples, and they came from the United States, Italy and Spain. The analysed material was cDNA or gDNA that came from T cells, B-cell-depleted T cells, or PBMCs.

Produced via immunoSEQ multiplex PCR; TCRdb's table is partial and in-frame only. The sample comprises more than 150,000 clones, roughly 87% of which are singletons, and around 2.3% rests with the top ten. The CDR3 is 15 residues long. V lost 3 bases, J lost 0 bases, and 4 bases stayed unmatched. Germline V gene lookup returns CDR1 MGHRA and CDR2 YSYEKL. Individuals drawn from under 30 US areas were roughly 18 to 89 years old. Grouping used clinical history reported by participants in a survey and questionnaire. Sequences were obtained from PBMCs or T cells enriched from blood (not recorded which). This sequence joins TRBV4-1 and TRBJ2-7; 8 bases line up with TRBD1. This receptor was obtained from a woman between 25 and 40 years old who had recovered from COVID-19. CDR3 sequence (DNA): TGCGCCAGCAGCCACGGACAGGGTCCCTCCTACGAGCAGTACTTC. It yields the protein CASSHGQGPSYEQYF.